This TCR beta chain was documented in a study of response to subunit inactivated influenza vaccine. There are a few counts of this clonotype. TCRdb reprocessed the RT-PCR reads via MiXCR and lists one record per CDR3 protein. This sample has about 480,000 distinct CDR3 sequences, with over 9.5% found just once. CDR3 length: 14 amino acids. V gave up 6 bases and J gave up 1 base; unmatched junction bases: 4. CDR1 DFQATT and CDR2 SNEGSKA come from the germline V gene (reference sequence). The origin of this receptor is a man in his fifties or sixties who received an inactivated influenza vaccine. The rearrangement links TRBV20-1 to TRBJ2-5; 11 bases align to TRBD2. The specimen was PBMCs from blood, collected roughly 46 days after vaccination. The CDR3 nucleotides are TGCAGTGCCGCGACTAGCGGGACCCAAGAGACCCAGTACTTC. This translates into CSAATSGTQETQYF.